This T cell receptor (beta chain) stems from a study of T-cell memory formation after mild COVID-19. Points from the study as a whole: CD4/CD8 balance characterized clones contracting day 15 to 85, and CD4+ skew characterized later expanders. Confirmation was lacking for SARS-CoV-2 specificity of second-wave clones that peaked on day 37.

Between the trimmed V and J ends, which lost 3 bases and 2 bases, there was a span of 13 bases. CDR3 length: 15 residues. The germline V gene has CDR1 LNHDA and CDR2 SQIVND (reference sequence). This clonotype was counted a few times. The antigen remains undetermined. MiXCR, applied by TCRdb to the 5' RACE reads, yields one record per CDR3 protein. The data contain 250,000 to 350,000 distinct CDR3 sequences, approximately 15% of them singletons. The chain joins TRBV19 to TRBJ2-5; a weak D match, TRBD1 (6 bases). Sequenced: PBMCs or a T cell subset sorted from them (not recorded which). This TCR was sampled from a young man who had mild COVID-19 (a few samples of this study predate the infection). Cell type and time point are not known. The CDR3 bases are TGTGCCAGTAGTATTTCCGGGACAACTCAAGAGACCCAGTACTTC. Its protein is CASSISGTTQETQYF.